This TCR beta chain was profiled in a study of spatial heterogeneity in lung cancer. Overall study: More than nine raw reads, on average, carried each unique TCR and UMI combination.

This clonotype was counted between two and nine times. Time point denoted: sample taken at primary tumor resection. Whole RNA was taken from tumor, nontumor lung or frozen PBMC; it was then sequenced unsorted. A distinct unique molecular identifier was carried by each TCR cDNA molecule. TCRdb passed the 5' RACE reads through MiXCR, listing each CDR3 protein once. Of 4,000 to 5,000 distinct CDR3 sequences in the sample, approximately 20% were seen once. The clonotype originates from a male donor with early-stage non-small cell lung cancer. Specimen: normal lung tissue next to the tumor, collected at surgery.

The CDR3 nucleotides read TGTGCCACCAGTGCCGGGACAGGGACCACAGATACGCAGTATTTT. It codes for CATSAGTGTTDTQYF. The rearrangement joins TRBV24-1 to TRBJ2-3; the match to TRBD1 covers 9 bases. Germline loops: CDR1 KGHDR, CDR2 SFDVKD. V dropped 5 bases and J dropped 2; count of bases not matched to a gene: 4. CDR3 length equals 15 residues.